The 15 T cell receptor beta chains listed next were all sequenced from one sample in a study of response to subunit inactivated influenza vaccine. TCRdb reprocessed the RT-PCR reads with MiXCR, giving one entry per CDR3 protein. Among over 450,000 distinct CDR3 sequences listed, 10% to 15% were seen once. Specimen: PBMCs from blood, collected 40 to 50 days after vaccination. The receptors derive from a man between 50 and 59 years old who received an inactivated influenza vaccine.

The gene calls are TRBV5-1 and TRBJ2-2, with 7 bases identical to TRBD1. The CDR3 has 16 amino acids. CDR1 and CDR2 from the germline V gene are SGHRS and YFSETQ. J gave up 2 bases and V 4 bases, and 8 bases lay outside the gene matches. The CDR3 is CASSPLQGSNTGELFF. CDR3 nucleotide sequence: TGCGCCAGCAGCCCCCTACAGGGGTCTAACACCGGGGAGCTGTTTTTT.

This clonotype has more than one count but fewer than ten. This chain uses TRBV20-1 with TRBJ2-2; a weak D match, TRBD2 (7 bases). The CDR3 spans 17 residues. V was clipped by 0 bases and J by 4 bases, with 18 bases between them. Germline V gives CDR1 DFQATT, CDR2 SNEGSKA (reference sequence). The CDR3 here is CSARDARGGRGTGELFF. The CDR3 DNA follows: TGCAGTGCTAGAGATGCGAGGGGGGGGCGAGGCACCGGGGAGCTGTTTTTT.

This clonotype was seen only a few times. J is TRBJ2-2 and V is TRBV2, with D unresolved. CDR1 SNHLY and CDR2 FYNNEI come from the germline V gene. The CDR3 covers 15 residues. V dropped 7 bases and J dropped 5 bases, with 17 bases sitting between them. CDR3 bases: TGTGCCAGCACCCCCAACGGTCTAGTGACCGGGGAGCTGTTTTTT. It codes for CASTPNGLVTGELFF.

This clonotype was observed many times. V usage is TRBV20-1 and J usage is TRBJ1-1, with D unresolved. The CDR3 length is 11 residues. CDR1 and CDR2 from the germline V gene are DFQATT and SNEGSKA (reference sequence). V lost 0 bases, J lost 11 bases, and 10 bases lay in between. The CDR3 DNA is TGCAGTGCTAGAGACGTGGGCTTGGCTTTCTTT. It yields the protein CSARDVGLAFF.

This clonotype was detected only a few times. V usage is TRBV12-3 or TRBV12-4 and J usage is TRBJ1-3, with D hard to call. V was trimmed by 6 bases and J by 4 bases, leaving 13 bases between them. This CDR3 is 14 amino acids long. The CDR3 reads CASSRDNFGNTIYF. In DNA form, the CDR3 reads TGTGCCAGCAGCCGAGACAATTTCGGAAACACCATATATTTT.

The chain links TRBV7-2 to TRBJ2-5; D uncertain. This CDR3 contains 13 residues. With 1 base removed from V and 7 bases from J, the gap between germline ends came to 10 bases. CDR1 and CDR2 (germline): SGHTA, FQGNSA. The DNA of the CDR3 is TGTGCCAGCAGCTTAGACGGACCGCGGACCCAGTACTTC. Protein: CASSLDGPRTQYF.

This clonotype has a count of ten or more. This chain links TRBV12-3 or TRBV12-4 with TRBJ1-1; the match to TRBD1 covers 9 bases. The CDR3 is 15 residues long. Trimming took 6 bases from V and 4 from J; bases not matched to a gene: 9. CDR3 protein: CASRTGGTASTEAFF. In DNA, the CDR3 is TGTGCCAGCAGAACAGGGGGCACTGCTTCCACTGAAGCTTTCTTT.

The rearrangement links TRBV12-3 or TRBV12-4 to TRBJ1-1; D possibly corresponds to TRBD1 (5 bases). This CDR3 is built from 15 residues. Trimming took off 5 bases at V and 1 base at J, with 14 bases between the two ends. The CDR3 nucleotides read TGTGCCAGCAGTATCGTGGGGCCCGGGAACACTGAAGCTTTCTTT. Its protein is CASSIVGPGNTEAFF.

The chain has TRBV5-1 and TRBJ2-5, with D possibly TRBD1 on 7 matching bases. V was cut by 7 bases and J by 2 bases, with 18 bases left in between. The CDR3 has 15 residues. CDR1 and CDR2 (germline): SGHRS, YFSETQ. The chain's CDR3 is CASAGNQGGQETQYF. Written as DNA, the CDR3 is TGCGCCAGCGCTGGTAACCAGGGGGGACAAGAGACCCAGTACTTC.

This clonotype was counted between two and nine times. J is TRBJ2-2 and V is TRBV12-3 or TRBV12-4, with 13 bases lining up with TRBD2. V trimming: 10 bases; J trimming: 0 bases; junction bases outside the gene matches: 5. The CDR3 extends over 16 amino acids. The CDR3 loop is CATRTSGGANTGELFF. The DNA of the CDR3 is TGTGCCACCCGGACTAGCGGGGGCGCGAACACCGGGGAGCTGTTTTTT.

This clonotype has ten or more counts. The V and J genes are TRBV7-9 and TRBJ1-1; no clear D. V lost 3 bases to trimming and J lost 4 bases, with 6 bases between them. The CDR3 loop spans 12 amino acids. Germline CDR1 is SEHNR and CDR2 is FQNEAQ (reference sequence). CDR3 DNA: TGTGCCAGCAGCTTGCGGTCCACTGAAGCTTTCTTT. This sequence encodes CASSLRSTEAFF.

At least ten counts were recorded for this clonotype. This chain joins TRBV4-1 and TRBJ2-1; TRBD2 might be the D (5 bases). Germline V gives CDR1 MGHRA, CDR2 YSYEKL. This CDR3 has 16 residues. V was clipped by 4 bases and J by 5 bases, with 18 bases between them. The CDR3 sequence: CASSRASGGLNNEQFF. For the CDR3, the DNA is TGCGCCAGCAGCCGGGCAAGCGGCGGGCTGAACAATGAGCAGTTCTTC.

The chain joins TRBV3-1 to TRBJ2-7, with 7 bases that match TRBD1. Losses at the gene ends were 4 bases for V and 7 bases for J; bases not matched to a gene: 4. The CDR3 is 12 amino acids. Germline values: CDR1 LGHDT, CDR2 YNNKEL (reference sequence). DNA of the CDR3: TGTGCCAGCAGCCGCTTACAGGGGGAGCAGTACTTC. Protein: CASSRLQGEQYF.

This clonotype was counted between two and nine times. The J gene is TRBJ1-1, the V gene TRBV20-1; no reliable D call. Per germline, CDR1 DFQATT and CDR2 SNEGSKA (reference sequence). The CDR3 is made up of 13 amino acids. V was cut by 2 bases and J by 4 bases, with 11 bases left in between. CDR3 sequence (DNA): TGCAGTGCTAGAAGAGGGAAACGCACTGAAGCTTTCTTT. Its protein product is CSARRGKRTEAFF.

The rearrangement links TRBV30 to TRBJ2-7; D remains unclear. CDR1 is GTSNPN, CDR2 SVGIG, per germline (reference sequence). V lost 0 bases and J 0 bases, leaving 12 bases between the germline ends. The CDR3 sequence is 15 residues long. The CDR3 region has the DNA TGTGCCTGGAGTGTACGGAAAGGGATCTCCTACGAGCAGTACTTC. Its translation is CAWSVRKGISYEQYF.